The 3 T cell receptor beta chains below come from one sample, sequenced in a study of PD-1 blockade in classical Hodgkin lymphoma. Time point here: cycle 4 day 1 (C4D1), after less than 7 weeks of nivolumab. Every patient relapsed after autologous stem cell transplantation, and brentuximab vedotin exposure varied. Clones were sequenced by immunoSEQ multiplex PCR, and TCRdb holds only the in-frame ones, with some missing. The profile shows about 64,000 clones, about 90% of them singletons. The material sequenced was peripheral blood mononuclear cells (PBMCs), taken before the fourth cycle of nivolumab. All receptors come from a human donor with classical Hodgkin lymphoma.

The chain is built from TRBV6-5 and TRBJ2-7; 10 bases align to TRBD1. Germline assignment: CDR1 MNHEY and CDR2 SVGAGI. The CDR3 length is 15 residues. The V and J ends lost 0 bases and 3 bases, in that order; junction bases with no gene match: 2. CDR3 sequence reads: CASSYSGQGIYEQYF. DNA of the CDR3: TGTGCCAGCAGTTACTCGGGACAGGGGATCTACGAGCAGTACTTC.

The chain's CDR3 is CASSYSGYNSPLHF. The CDR3 nucleotides read TGTGCCAGCAGTTACTCGGGCTATAATTCACCCCTCCACTTT. The chain has TRBV6-6 and TRBJ1-6; D gene ambiguous. Trimming took off 0 bases at V and 3 bases at J, with 3 bases between the two ends. CDR1 MNHNY and CDR2 SVGAGI come from the germline V gene (reference sequence). The CDR3 loop spans 14 amino acids.

This chain joins TRBV10-3 and TRBJ2-3; TRBD2 aligns across 10 bases. The CDR3 has 16 residues. Trimming removed 8 bases from V and 0 bases from J; junction bases left unmatched: 8. The germline V gene encodes CDR1 ENHRY and CDR2 SYGVKD. CDR3 DNA sequence: TGTGCCATCGGACTAGCGGACTCGTTTAGCACAGATACGCAGTATTTT. Protein product: CAIGLADSFSTDTQYF.